One sample yielded the 6 T cell receptor beta chains listed below, sequenced in a study of TIL therapy for anti-PD-1-resistant metastatic lung cancer. The time point here: pre-treatment sample, taken before nivolumab and TIL therapy. The immunoSEQ assay was v3. Sequencing was performed with immunoSEQ multiplex PCR; in TCRdb, only in-frame clones are kept and a portion is missing. The repertoire has tens of thousands of clones, around 86% of them found once; the top ten carry just over 2.5%. The sequenced sample was blood, obtained at baseline. The receptors were gathered from a person between 30 and 80 years old with non-small cell lung cancer.

The CDR3 coding sequence is TGTGCCACCAGTGCCCGTGGCCCGGGCAATCAGCCCCAGCATTTT. Its translation: CATSARGPGNQPQHF. The V and J genes are TRBV24-1 and TRBJ1-5; D unresolved. Per germline, CDR1 KGHDR and CDR2 SFDVKD. The CDR3 runs to 15 residues. V gave up 5 bases and J gave up 2 bases, with 12 bases separating them.

This chain uses TRBV28 with TRBJ2-7; no clear D. V lost 6 bases to trimming and J lost 0 bases, with 6 bases between them. Per germline, CDR1 MDHEN and CDR2 SYDVKM. This CDR3 contains 12 residues. CDR3 in amino acids: CASSPDSYEQYF. The CDR3 nucleotides are TGTGCCAGCAGCCCGGACTCCTACGAGCAGTACTTC.

V gene TRBV3-1 (or the pseudogene TRBV3-2) combines with J gene TRBJ1-2; a possible D gene is TRBD1 (6 bases). The V and J ends lost 5 bases and 8 bases respectively, with 18 bases between them. The V gene's germline CDR1 is LGHDT and CDR2 YNNKEL (reference sequence). The CDR3 is 14 residues long. The CDR3 loop reads CASSSGAGERGYTF. CDR3 in DNA: TGTGCCAGCAGCTCCGGGGCAGGGGAGCGGGGCTACACCTTC.

In its sample, this clone was seen a few times. This CDR3 is CASSEEGYTF. The CDR3 nucleotides read TGTGCCAGCAGCGAGGAAGGCTACACCTTC. The rearrangement links TRBV6-5 to TRBJ1-2; D uncertain. The CDR3 sequence is 10 residues long. The V and J ends lost 6 bases and 8 bases respectively, with 7 bases between them. Germline assignment: CDR1 MNHEY and CDR2 SVGAGI.

This clone has a handful of counts. The J gene is TRBJ1-2, the V gene TRBV10-1; D unresolved. Trimming left V 3 bases short and J 2 bases short, with 7 bases between. Germline CDR1 is WNHNN and CDR2 is SYGVQD (reference sequence). CDR3 length equals 13 residues. The CDR3 coding sequence is TGCGCCAGCAGTGACGGGTCAAACTATGGCTACACCTTC. It yields the protein CASSDGSNYGYTF.

This clone was recorded a few times. The chain combines TRBV18 with TRBJ1-6; no definite D call. Trimming stripped 3 bases from V and 7 bases from J, with 10 bases between. Germline CDR1 KGHSH, CDR2 LQKENI. CDR3 length: 14 residues. The CDR3 DNA reads TGTGCCAGCTCACCGGGCGGGAAAAATTCACCCCTCCACTTT. Amino acid sequence: CASSPGGKNSPLHF.